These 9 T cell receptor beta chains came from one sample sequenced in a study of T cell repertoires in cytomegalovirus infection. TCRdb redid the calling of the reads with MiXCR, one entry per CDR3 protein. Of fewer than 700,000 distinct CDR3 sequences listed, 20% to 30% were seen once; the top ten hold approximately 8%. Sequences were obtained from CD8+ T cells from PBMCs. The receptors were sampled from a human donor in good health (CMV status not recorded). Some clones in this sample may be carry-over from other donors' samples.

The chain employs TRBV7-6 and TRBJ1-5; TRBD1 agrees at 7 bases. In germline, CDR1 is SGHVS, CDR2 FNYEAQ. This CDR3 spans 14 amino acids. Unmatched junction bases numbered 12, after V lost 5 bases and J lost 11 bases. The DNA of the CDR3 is TGTGCCAGCAGCGCACAGGGGTCCGAGGTTTCCCAGCATTTT. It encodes CASSAQGSEVSQHF.

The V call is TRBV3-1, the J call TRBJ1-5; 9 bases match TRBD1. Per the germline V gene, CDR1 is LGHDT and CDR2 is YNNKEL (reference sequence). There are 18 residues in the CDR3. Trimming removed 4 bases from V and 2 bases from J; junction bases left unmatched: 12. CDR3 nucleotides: TGTGCCAGCAGCCTGAGCTGGGACAGGGAAAGCGGCAATCAGCCCCAGCATTTT. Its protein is CASSLSWDRESGNQPQHF.

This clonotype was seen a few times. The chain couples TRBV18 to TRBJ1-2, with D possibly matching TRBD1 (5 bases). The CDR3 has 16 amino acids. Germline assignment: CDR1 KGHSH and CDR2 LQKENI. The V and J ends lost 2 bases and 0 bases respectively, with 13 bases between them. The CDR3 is CASSPITTAANYGYTF. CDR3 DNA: TGTGCCAGCTCACCAATCACGACAGCTGCTAACTATGGCTACACCTTC.

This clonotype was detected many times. In DNA, the CDR3 is TGTGCCAGCAGCTTCCCATCCAAGAGCACTGAAGCTTTCTTT. Amino acids: CASSFPSKSTEAFF. The V and J genes are TRBV7-2 and TRBJ1-1; D is unclear. Between the trimmed V and J ends, which lost 3 bases and 4 bases, there was a span of 12 bases. This CDR3 is 14 amino acids long. CDR1 and CDR2 from the germline V gene are SGHTA and FQGNSA.

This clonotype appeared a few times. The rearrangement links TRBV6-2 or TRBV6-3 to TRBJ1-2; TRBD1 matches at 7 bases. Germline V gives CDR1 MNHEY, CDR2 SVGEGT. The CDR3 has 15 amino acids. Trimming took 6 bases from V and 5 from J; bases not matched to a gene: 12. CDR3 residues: CASSNARQGGYGYTF. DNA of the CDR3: TGTGCCAGCAGCAACGCGAGACAGGGAGGATATGGCTACACCTTC.

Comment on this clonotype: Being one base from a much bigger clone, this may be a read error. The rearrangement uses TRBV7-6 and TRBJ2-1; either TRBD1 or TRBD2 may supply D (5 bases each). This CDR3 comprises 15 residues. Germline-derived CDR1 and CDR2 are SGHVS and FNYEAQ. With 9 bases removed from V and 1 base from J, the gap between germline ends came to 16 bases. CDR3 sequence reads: CARSKVGGSYNEQFF. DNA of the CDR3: TGTGCCAGAAGCAAAGTTGGGGGTTCCTACAATGAGCAGTTCTTC.

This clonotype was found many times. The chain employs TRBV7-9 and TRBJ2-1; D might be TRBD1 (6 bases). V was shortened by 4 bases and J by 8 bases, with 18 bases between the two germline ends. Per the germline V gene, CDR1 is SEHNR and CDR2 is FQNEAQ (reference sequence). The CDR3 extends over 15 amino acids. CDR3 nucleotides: TGTGCCAGCAGCTCGGGACAAGGCGGGCCGTATGAGCAGTTCTTC. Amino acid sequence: CASSSGQGGPYEQFF.

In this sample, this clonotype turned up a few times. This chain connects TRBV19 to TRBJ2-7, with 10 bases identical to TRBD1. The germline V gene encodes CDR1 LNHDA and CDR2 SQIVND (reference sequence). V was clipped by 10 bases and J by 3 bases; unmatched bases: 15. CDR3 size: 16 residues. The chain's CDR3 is CATSPVGQGRNYEQYF. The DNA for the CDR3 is TGTGCCACTTCCCCCGTGGGACAGGGGAGAAACTACGAGCAGTACTTC.

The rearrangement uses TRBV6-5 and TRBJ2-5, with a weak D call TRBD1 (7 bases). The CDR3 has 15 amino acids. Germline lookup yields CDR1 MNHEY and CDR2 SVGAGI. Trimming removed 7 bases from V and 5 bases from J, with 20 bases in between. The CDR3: CASTGGRGRLETQYF. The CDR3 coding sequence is TGTGCCAGCACCGGGGGAAGGGGGCGCCTGGAGACCCAGTACTTC.